This T cell receptor beta chain originates from a study of PD-L1 blockade in urothelial cancer (TCRdb year 2017). As for the study more broadly: Therapy was started in about 2014 for all patients, and atezolizumab 1,200 mg was administered intravenously every 3 weeks. Pretreatment blood TCR-seq was available for about 27 patients, at least one posttreatment blood collection was obtained for around 25 patients, and tumor TCR-seq was available for around 25 patients. Patients had an ECOG performance status of 0 or 1 and had received between 0 and 3 prior chemotherapy regimens. Tumor samples gave a median of around 1,500 T cells and some 990 unique TCRs, with a median clonality of 0.096 and T cell proportion of around 0.1. Pretreatment tumor samples and matched peripheral blood, collected serially before and after atezolizumab treatment, underwent TCR sequencing. Whole exome sequencing and RNA sequencing of pretreatment tumors were performed alongside TCR sequencing in the same patients. Five patients were excluded from tumor TCR analyses because tumors from two patients failed quality control and tumor was unavailable for three patients. About 10 patients achieved durable clinical benefit and some 21 did not. Somatic, immune and clinical correlates of response to PD-L1 blockade with atezolizumab in urothelial cancer were the focus of an exploratory multi-omic analysis. About 85% of the roughly 29 patients were identified as males with urothelial cancer of bladder origin, and a prior smoking history was reported by 18 of 29 patients. Durable clinical benefit was defined as progression-free survival longer than 6 months, and TCR features were also tested against progression-free and overall survival.

Synthetic TCR analog templates were spiked into each PCR to estimate absolute template abundance from read counts. In FFPE tumors, housekeeping genes were amplified and quantified to estimate usable DNA and calculate T cell fraction. The immunoSEQ assay was used to amplify TCRbeta CDR3 regions from genomic DNA with bias-controlled V and J gene primers. Rearranged TCRbeta segments were sequenced at approximately 20X coverage. Per the source publication's procedure: Sequencing errors were corrected by clustering and CDR3s were annotated against IMGT to assign V, D and J genes. Only productive TCRbeta rearrangements were used in downstream analyses, excluding out-of-frame or stop-codon sequences. Clonality was calculated as one minus the Shannon entropy normalized by the log of the number of unique productive sequences. Clones differing between time points or between blood and tumor were identified using Fisher's exact test with Benjamini-Hochberg correction, with an adjusted p below 0.01 applied as the threshold. The table comes from immuneACCESS by way of TCRdb, which keeps in-frame sequences with V and J called. Part of the clones is missing from these tables; in studies checked, under half for an unresolved V gene and the rest for unknown reasons. That table supplies the V and J calls and clone size; D and trimming were determined from the DNA. Across this sample there are some 35,000 clones, with just over 35% seen only once. The top ten hold just under 9% of the sample.

CDR1 and CDR2 (SGHNT, YENEEA) derive from the germline V gene. The CDR3 has 15 amino acids, counting the end cysteine and phenylalanine. The only DNA kept is the CDR3, 45 bases in frame from the first base. Trimming at the junction amounts to 3 bases on V and 0 bases on J, and the germline ends lie 6 bases apart. This clone has ten or more counts. No antigen is known for it. No base quality values were provided; no much bigger clone lies one nucleotide off. The sample's time point label is to be understood as: pretreatment tumor sample. A total of around 30 patients with locally advanced or metastatic urothelial carcinoma, treated at Memorial Sloan Kettering on a trial protocol, made up the cohort. All tumor tissue used for sequencing was obtained prior to atezolizumab dosing. The Qiagen DNeasy Blood extraction kit was used to purify genomic DNA from total PBMCs and tumor samples. Overall study outcomes, separate from this receptor: Small sample size (n ≈ 29) and many exploratory analyses mean the results are intended to be hypothesis-generating. Among patients with durable benefit, tumor-associated TCR clones showed greater expansion in peripheral blood 3 weeks after treatment started (n = 22, p = 0.022). A higher proportion of tumor-infiltrating T lymphocytes was found in patients with durable benefit (n of about 24, Mann-Whitney p = 0.047). The tumor samples were FFPE and were not collected immediately before treatment, and because only one sample per patient was used, heterogeneity may have been missed.

The chain employs TRBV11-3 and TRBJ2-6; the D gene identity is not certain. This TCR was sampled from a man in his 60s with urothelial cancer. The source material was tumor tissue, sampled before atezolizumab (anti-PD-L1) treatment. The CDR3 amino acid sequence is: CASSLVSSGANVLTF. The nucleotide sequence is given as TGTGCCAGCAGCTTGGTGAGCTCTGGGGCCAACGTCCTGACTTTC.